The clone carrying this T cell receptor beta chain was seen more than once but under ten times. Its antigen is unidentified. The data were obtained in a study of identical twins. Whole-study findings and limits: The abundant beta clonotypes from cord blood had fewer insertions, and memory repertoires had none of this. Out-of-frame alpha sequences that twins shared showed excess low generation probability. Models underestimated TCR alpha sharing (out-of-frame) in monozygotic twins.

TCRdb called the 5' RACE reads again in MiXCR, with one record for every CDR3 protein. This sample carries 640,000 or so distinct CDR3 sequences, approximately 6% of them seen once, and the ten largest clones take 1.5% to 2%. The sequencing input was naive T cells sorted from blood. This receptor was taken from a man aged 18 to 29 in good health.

The CDR3 sequence: CASSSPNRGNTEAFF. DNA of the CDR3: TGTGCCAGCAGCTCTCCCAACAGGGGGAACACTGAAGCTTTCTTT. The chain is built from TRBV6-1 and TRBJ1-1; 7 positions agree with TRBD1. V lost 6 bases and J lost 1; bases outside the gene matches: 8. CDR1 is MNHNS and CDR2 is SASEGT in the germline V gene. The CDR3 is 15 residues long.